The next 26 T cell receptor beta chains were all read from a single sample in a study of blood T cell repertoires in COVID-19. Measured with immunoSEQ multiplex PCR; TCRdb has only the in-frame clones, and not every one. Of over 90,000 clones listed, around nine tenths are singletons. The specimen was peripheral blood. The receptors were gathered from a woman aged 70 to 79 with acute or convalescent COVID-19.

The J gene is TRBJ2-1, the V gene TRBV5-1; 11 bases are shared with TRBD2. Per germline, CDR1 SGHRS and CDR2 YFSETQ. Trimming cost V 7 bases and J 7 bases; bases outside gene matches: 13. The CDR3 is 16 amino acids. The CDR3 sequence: CASRYALAGGLNEQFF. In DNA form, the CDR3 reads TGCGCCAGCCGATACGCCCTAGCGGGAGGACTAAATGAGCAGTTCTTC.

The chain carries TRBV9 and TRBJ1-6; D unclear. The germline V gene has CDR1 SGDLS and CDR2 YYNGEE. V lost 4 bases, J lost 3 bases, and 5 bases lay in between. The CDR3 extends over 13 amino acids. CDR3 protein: CASSLNYNSPLHF. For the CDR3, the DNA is TGTGCCAGCAGCCTTAACTATAATTCACCCCTCCACTTT.

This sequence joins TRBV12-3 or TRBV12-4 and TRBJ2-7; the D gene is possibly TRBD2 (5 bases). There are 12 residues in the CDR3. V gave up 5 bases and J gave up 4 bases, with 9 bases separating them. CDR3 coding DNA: TGTGCCAGCAGTCGTTCGGGGTACGAGCAGTACGTC. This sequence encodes CASSRSGYEQYV.

The CDR3 DNA reads as TGTGCCAGCTCACCTTATGACACTTCACCCCTCCACTTT. Protein sequence: CASSPYDTSPLHF. The chain joins TRBV18 to TRBJ1-6, with D uncertain. CDR3 length: 13 amino acids. The V gene's germline CDR1 is KGHSH and CDR2 LQKENI. Deletions cut 3 bases from V and 9 bases from J, with 9 bases between.

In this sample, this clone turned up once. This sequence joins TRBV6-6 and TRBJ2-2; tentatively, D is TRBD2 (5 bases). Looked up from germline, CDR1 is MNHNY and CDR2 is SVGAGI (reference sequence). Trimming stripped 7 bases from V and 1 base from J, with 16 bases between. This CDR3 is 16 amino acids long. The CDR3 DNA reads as TGTGCCAGCACGGGGAGCGCCGCGAAGAACACCGGGGAGCTGTTTTTT. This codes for CASTGSAAKNTGELFF.

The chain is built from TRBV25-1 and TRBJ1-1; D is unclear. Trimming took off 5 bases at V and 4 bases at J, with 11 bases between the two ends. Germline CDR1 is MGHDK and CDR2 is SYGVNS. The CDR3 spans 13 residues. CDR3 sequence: CASSPWQFTEAFF. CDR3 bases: TGTGCCAGCAGTCCGTGGCAGTTCACTGAAGCTTTCTTT.

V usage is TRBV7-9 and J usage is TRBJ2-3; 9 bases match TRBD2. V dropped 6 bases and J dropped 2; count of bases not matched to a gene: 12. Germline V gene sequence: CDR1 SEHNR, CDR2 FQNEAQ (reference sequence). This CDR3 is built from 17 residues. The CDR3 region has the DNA TGTGCCAGCAGTCAAAGAATGGCGGGGGGGCCCACAGATACGCAGTATTTT. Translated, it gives CASSQRMAGGPTDTQYF.

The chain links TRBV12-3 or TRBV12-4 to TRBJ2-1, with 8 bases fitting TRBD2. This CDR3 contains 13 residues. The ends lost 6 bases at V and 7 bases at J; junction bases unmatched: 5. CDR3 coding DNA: TGTGCCAGCAGCCCCGGGACTAGGAATGAGCAGTTCTTC. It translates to CASSPGTRNEQFF.

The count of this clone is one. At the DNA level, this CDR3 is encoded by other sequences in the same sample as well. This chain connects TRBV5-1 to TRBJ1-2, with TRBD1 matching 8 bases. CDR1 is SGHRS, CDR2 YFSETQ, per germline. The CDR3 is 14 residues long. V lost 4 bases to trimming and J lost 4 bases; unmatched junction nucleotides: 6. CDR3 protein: CASSAGQGGYGYTF. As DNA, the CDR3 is TGCGCCAGCAGCGCCGGACAGGGCGGCTATGGCTACACCTTC.

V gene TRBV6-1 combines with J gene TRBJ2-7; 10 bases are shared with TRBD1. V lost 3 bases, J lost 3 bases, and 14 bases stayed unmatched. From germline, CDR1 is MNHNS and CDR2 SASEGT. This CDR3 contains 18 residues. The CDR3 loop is CASSEEGQGQVQSYEQYV. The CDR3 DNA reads TGTGCCAGCAGTGAGGAGGGACAGGGGCAAGTCCAGAGCTACGAGCAGTACGTC.

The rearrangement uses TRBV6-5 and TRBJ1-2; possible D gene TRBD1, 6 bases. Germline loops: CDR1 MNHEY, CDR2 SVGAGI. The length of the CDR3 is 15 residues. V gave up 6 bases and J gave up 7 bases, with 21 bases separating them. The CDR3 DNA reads TGTGCCAGCAGCAGAATCTCCCCACAGGGTGCTGGCTACACCTTC. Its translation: CASSRISPQGAGYTF.

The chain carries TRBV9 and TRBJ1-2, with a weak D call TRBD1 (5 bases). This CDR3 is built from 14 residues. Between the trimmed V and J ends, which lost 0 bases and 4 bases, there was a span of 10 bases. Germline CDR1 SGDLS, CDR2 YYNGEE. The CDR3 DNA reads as TGTGCCAGCAGCGTAGCCGGTCAGGGCTATGGCTACACCTTC. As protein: CASSVAGQGYGYTF.

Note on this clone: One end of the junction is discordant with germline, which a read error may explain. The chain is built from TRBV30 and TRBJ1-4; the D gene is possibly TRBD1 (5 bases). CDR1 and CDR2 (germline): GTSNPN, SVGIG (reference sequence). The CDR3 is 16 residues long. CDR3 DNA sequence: TGTGCTTGGAGCCCCCGGGGGAGGACGGCTAATGAAAAACTGTTTTTT. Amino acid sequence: CAWSPRGRTANEKLFF.

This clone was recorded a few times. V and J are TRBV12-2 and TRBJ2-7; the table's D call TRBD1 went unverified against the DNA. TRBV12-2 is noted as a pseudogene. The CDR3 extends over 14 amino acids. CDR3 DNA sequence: TGTGCAAGTCGCCCCACCCGACAGGTACGGGAGCAGTACGTC. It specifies CASRPTRQVREQYV.

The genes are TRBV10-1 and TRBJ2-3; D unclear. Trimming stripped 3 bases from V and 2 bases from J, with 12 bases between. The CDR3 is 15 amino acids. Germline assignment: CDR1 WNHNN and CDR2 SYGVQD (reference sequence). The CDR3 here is CASSEGVATTDTQYF. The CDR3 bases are TGCGCCAGCAGTGAAGGAGTAGCTACCACAGATACGCAGTATTTT.

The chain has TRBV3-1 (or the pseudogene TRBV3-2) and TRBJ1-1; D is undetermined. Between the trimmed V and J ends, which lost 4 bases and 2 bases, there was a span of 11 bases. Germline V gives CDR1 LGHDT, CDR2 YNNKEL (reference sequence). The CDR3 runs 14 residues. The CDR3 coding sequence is TGTGCCAGCAGCCGATGGACGGGAAACACTGAAGCTTTCTTT. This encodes CASSRWTGNTEAFF.

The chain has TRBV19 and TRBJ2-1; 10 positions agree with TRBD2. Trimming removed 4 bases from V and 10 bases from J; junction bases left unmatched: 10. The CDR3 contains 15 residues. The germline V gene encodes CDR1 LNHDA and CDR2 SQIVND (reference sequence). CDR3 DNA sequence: TGTGCCAGTAGTAGACCTAGCGGGAGTGGGTGGGAGCAGTTCTTC. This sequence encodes CASSRPSGSGWEQFF.

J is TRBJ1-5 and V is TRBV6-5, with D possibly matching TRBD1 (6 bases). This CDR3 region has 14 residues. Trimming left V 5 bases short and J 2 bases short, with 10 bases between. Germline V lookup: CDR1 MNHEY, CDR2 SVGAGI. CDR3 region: CASSNRDGNQPQHF. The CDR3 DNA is TGTGCCAGCAGTAACAGGGATGGCAATCAGCCCCAGCATTTT.

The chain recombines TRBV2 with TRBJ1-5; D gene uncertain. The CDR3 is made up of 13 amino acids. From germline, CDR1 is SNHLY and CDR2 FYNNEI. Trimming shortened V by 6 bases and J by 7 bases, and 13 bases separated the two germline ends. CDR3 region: CASSASIGQPQHF. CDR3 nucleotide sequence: TGTGCCAGCAGCGCTTCGATTGGCCAGCCCCAGCATTTT.

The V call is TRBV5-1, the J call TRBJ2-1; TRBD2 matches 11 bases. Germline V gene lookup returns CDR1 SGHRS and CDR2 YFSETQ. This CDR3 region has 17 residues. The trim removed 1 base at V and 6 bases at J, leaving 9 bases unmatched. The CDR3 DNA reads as TGCGCCAGCAGCTTGATTGCTAGCGGGGGGAGAAGCAATGAGCAGTTCTTC. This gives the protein CASSLIASGGRSNEQFF.

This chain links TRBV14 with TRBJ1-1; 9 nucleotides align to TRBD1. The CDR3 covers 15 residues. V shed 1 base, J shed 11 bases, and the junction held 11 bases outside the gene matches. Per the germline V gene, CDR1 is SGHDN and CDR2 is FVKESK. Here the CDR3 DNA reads TGTGCCAGCAGCCAAGCCAGTCTGACCGGGACAGGGGCTTTCTTT. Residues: CASSQASLTGTGAFF. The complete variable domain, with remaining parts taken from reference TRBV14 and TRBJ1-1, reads EAGVTQFPSHSVIEKGQTVTLRCDPISGHDNLYWYRRVMGKEIKFLLHFVKESKQDESGMPNNRFLAERTGGTYSTLKVQPAELEDSGVYFCASSQASLTGTGAFFGQGTRLTVV.

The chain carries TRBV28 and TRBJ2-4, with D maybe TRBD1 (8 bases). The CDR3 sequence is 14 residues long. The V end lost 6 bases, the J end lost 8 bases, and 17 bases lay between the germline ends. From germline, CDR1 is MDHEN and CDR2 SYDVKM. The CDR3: CASSHRQGRDIQYF. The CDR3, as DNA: TGTGCCAGCAGCCATAGACAGGGGAGGGACATTCAGTACTTC.

The CDR3 sequence is CASSELIGQGGSGYTF. Here the CDR3 DNA reads TGTGCCAGCAGTGAATTGATCGGACAGGGGGGGAGCGGCTACACCTTC. V and J are TRBV25-1 and TRBJ1-2; 10 bases are shared with TRBD1. The CDR3 sequence is 16 residues long. V lost 1 base and J lost 8; bases outside the gene matches: 10. Per germline, CDR1 MGHDK and CDR2 SYGVNS.

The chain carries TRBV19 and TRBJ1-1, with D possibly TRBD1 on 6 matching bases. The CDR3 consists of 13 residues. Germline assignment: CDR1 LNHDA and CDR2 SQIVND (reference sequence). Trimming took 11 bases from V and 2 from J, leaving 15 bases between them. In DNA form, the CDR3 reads TGTGCCGCCGCCCAGGACAGTAACACTGAAGCTTTCTTT. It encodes CAAAQDSNTEAFF. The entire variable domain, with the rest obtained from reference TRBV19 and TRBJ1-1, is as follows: DGGITQSPKYLFRKEGQNVTLSCEQNLNHDAMYWYRQDPGQGLRLIYYSQIVNDFQKGDIAEGYSVSREKKESFPLTVTSAQKNPTAFYLCAAAQDSNTEAFFGQGTRLTVV.

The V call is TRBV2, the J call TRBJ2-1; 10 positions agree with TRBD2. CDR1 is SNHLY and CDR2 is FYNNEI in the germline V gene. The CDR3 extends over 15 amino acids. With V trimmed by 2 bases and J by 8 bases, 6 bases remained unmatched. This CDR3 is CASSELAGGFDEQFF. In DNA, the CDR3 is TGTGCCAGCAGTGAATTAGCGGGGGGTTTCGATGAGCAGTTCTTC.

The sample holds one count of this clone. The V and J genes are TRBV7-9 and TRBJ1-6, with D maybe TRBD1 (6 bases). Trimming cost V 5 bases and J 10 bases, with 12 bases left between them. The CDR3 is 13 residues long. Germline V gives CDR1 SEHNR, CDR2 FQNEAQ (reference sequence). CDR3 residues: CASSQGHLSPLHF. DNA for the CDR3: TGTGCCAGCAGCCAGGGACACCTATCACCCCTCCACTTT.